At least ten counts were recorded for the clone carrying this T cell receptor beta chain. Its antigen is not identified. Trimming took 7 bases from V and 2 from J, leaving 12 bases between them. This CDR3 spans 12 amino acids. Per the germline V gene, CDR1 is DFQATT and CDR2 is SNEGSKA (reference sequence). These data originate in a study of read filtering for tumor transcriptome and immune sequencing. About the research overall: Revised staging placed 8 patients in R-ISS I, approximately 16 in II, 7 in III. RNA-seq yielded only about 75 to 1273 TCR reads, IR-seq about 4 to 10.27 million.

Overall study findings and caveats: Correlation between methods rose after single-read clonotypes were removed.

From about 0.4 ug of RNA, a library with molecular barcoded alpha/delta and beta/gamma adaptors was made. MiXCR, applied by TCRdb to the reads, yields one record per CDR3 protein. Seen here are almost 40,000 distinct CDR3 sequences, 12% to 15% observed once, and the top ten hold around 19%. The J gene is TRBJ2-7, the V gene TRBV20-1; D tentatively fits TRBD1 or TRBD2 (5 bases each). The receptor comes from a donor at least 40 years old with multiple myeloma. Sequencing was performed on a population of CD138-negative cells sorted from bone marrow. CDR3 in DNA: TGCAGTGGGAAGGGGAGCCCCTACGAGCAGTACTTC. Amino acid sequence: CSGKGSPYEQYF.